The 32 T cell receptor beta chains presented below share a single source sample, sequenced in a study of T cells in Graves' hyperthyroidism and ophthalmopathy. Amplification of TCR beta CDR3 regions was performed using RNA transcripts as template. First-round RT-PCR targeting the TCR CDR3 was performed with the HTBI primer set. TCRdb reprocessed the multiplex PCR reads with MiXCR, giving one entry per CDR3 protein. This table has fewer than 900,000 distinct CDR3 sequences, roughly a sixth appearing once. Sequenced sample: blood. Source of these receptors: a woman in her fifties or sixties with Graves' hyperthyroidism that later progressed to Graves' ophthalmopathy.

At least ten counts were recorded for this clonotype. Here the CDR3 DNA reads TGTGCCAGCACCCGGGCAGATACGCAGTATTTT. Translating gives CASTRADTQYF. V and J are TRBV12-3 or TRBV12-4 and TRBJ2-3; unclear D gene. V lost 7 bases and J 4 bases, leaving 6 bases between the germline ends. The CDR3 consists of 11 residues.

Ten or more counts support this clonotype. The chain's CDR3 is CASSLGPGQRRYNEQFF. DNA of the CDR3: TGTGCCAGCAGTTTAGGGCCCGGGCAACGTCGCTACAATGAGCAGTTCTTC. The rearrangement uses TRBV12-3 or TRBV12-4 and TRBJ2-1; D ambiguous. This CDR3 spans 17 amino acids. The V end lost 1 base, the J end lost 3 bases, and 16 bases lay between the germline ends.

This clonotype has just one count. The genes are TRBV27 and TRBJ2-7, with D hard to call. V was pared by 6 bases and J by 6 bases, with 15 bases between. The germline CDR1 and CDR2 sequences are MNHEY and SMNVEV (reference sequence). This CDR3 is 13 amino acids long. The chain's CDR3 is CASSQTRYGEQYF. As DNA, the CDR3 is TGTGCCAGCAGCCAAACCAGGTACGGCGAGCAGTACTTC.

This clonotype was detected many times. The J gene is TRBJ1-6, the V gene TRBV2; perhaps TRBD1 as D (6 bases). The V end was cut by 3 bases, the J end by 9 bases, with 12 bases between. CDR1 and CDR2 from the germline V gene are SNHLY and FYNNEI. The CDR3 runs 14 residues. DNA of the CDR3: TGTGCCAGCAGTGATGGGGGGGCTGGTTCACCCCTCCACTTT. Protein: CASSDGGAGSPLHF.

This clonotype was counted at least ten times. The V and J genes are TRBV7-2 and TRBJ2-7; a possible D gene is TRBD1 (6 bases). V was pared by 1 base and J by 4 bases, with 14 bases between. Germline V gene data show CDR1 as SGHTA and CDR2 as FQGNSA. The CDR3 covers 15 residues. CDR3 bases: TGTGCCAGCAGCTTAGAACCAGGGGAATATTACGAGCAGTACTTC. Its protein product is CASSLEPGEYYEQYF.

This clonotype was seen at least ten times. The V call is TRBV30, the J call TRBJ2-7; TRBD1 is a possible D gene (6 bases). The CDR3 has 13 amino acids. Germline CDR1 GTSNPN, CDR2 SVGIG (reference sequence). The V end lost 4 bases, the J end lost 3 bases, and 13 bases lay between the germline ends. CDR3 residues: CAWNGRGYYEQYF. The CDR3 DNA is TGTGCCTGGAACGGCAGGGGTTACTACGAGCAGTACTTC.

This clonotype was detected only a few times. V and J are TRBV9 and TRBJ2-3; 11 bases line up with TRBD2. The CDR3 extends over 18 amino acids. Germline V gene sequence: CDR1 SGDLS, CDR2 YYNGEE. V lost 0 bases to trimming and J lost 3 bases; unmatched junction nucleotides: 9. CDR3 region: CASSVEVAGGPVTDTQYF. The CDR3 DNA sequence: TGTGCCAGCAGCGTAGAAGTAGCGGGGGGGCCTGTGACAGATACGCAGTATTTT.

The rearrangement links TRBV27 to TRBJ1-5; D remains ambiguous. Trimming stripped 6 bases from V and 0 bases from J, with 18 bases between. Germline assignment: CDR1 MNHEY and CDR2 SMNVEV (reference sequence). This CDR3 is built from 17 residues. The CDR3 loop is CASSPFGAVISNQPQHF. The CDR3 DNA follows: TGTGCCAGCAGCCCGTTTGGAGCCGTAATTAGCAATCAGCCCCAGCATTTT.

The table lists this clonotype with many counts. The V gene is TRBV12-3 or TRBV12-4, the J gene TRBJ1-2; D not certain. Trimming left V 5 bases short and J 7 bases short, with 14 bases between. CDR3 length equals 13 residues. Here the CDR3 DNA reads TGTGCCAGCAGTCCTCCGGGATACTTTGGCTACACCTTC. Translating gives CASSPPGYFGYTF.

The rearrangement uses TRBV7-2 and TRBJ2-1, with a weak D call TRBD1 (6 bases). Germline V gives CDR1 SGHTA, CDR2 FQGNSA. This CDR3 has 15 residues. V was trimmed by 9 bases and J by 6 bases, leaving 21 bases between them. As DNA, the CDR3 is TGTGCCAGTAAGCTTGTATGGGACAACCTCAATGAGCAGTTCTTC. Translation: CASKLVWDNLNEQFF.

This clonotype appeared many times. The chain combines TRBV11-1 with TRBJ2-2; maybe TRBD2 (7 bases). The germline V gene has CDR1 SGHAT and CDR2 FQDESV (reference sequence). The CDR3 has 15 residues. Trimming left V 0 bases short and J 4 bases short, with 9 bases between. The CDR3 sequence is CASSLAGGLTGELFF. In DNA, the CDR3 is TGTGCCAGCAGCTTAGCGGGGGGGCTCACCGGGGAGCTGTTTTTT.

In this sample, this clonotype turned up once. The chain has TRBV7-2 and TRBJ2-3; TRBD2 matches 14 bases. This CDR3 comprises 19 residues. In germline, CDR1 is SGHTA, CDR2 FQGNSA. Trimming took 0 bases from V and 1 from J; bases not matched to a gene: 6. DNA of the CDR3: TGTGCCAGCAGCTTAGCGCGGGGGACTAGCGGGGGTCGCACAGATACGCAGTATTTT. This sequence encodes CASSLARGTSGGRTDTQYF.

This chain joins TRBV4-2 and TRBJ1-1; no definite D call. Germline V lookup: CDR1 LGHNA, CDR2 YNFKEQ. Trimming removed 1 base from V and 8 bases from J, with 20 bases in between. This CDR3 contains 16 residues. CDR3 amino acids: CASSQGVPRAEGEAFF. The DNA for the CDR3 is TGTGCCAGCAGCCAAGGGGTTCCCCGAGCCGAAGGGGAAGCTTTCTTT.

With respect to this clonotype: This could be a read error, since a much larger clone is one nucleotide away. The chain combines TRBV2 with TRBJ1-1; possible D gene TRBD1, 6 bases. The CDR3 is 14 amino acids. CDR1 and CDR2 from the germline V gene are SNHLY and FYNNEI. V lost 9 bases to trimming and J lost 1 base, with 15 bases between them. As DNA, the CDR3 is TGTGCCAGGAGAGCGGGGGCGGGGAACACTGAAGCTTTCTTT. Translation: CARRAGAGNTEAFF.

This rearrangement joins TRBV7-8 to TRBJ1-5; D is uncertain. This CDR3 has 14 residues. Germline-derived CDR1 and CDR2 are SGHVS and FQNEAQ. With 4 bases removed from V and 4 bases from J, the gap between germline ends came to 11 bases. The CDR3 nucleotides are TGTGCCAGCAGCTCTCGGATGGGGAATCAGCCCCAGCATTTT. Translation: CASSSRMGNQPQHF.

This clonotype was found a few times. The chain recombines TRBV10-1 with TRBJ1-1; tentative D call: TRBD1 (5 bases). This CDR3 region has 16 residues. V dropped 0 bases and J dropped 2 bases, with 13 bases sitting between them. Per germline, CDR1 WNHNN and CDR2 SYGVQD (reference sequence). CDR3 in amino acids: CASSESDTRGNTEAFF. DNA of the CDR3: TGCGCCAGCAGTGAGTCGGACACTCGGGGCAACACTGAAGCTTTCTTT.

The chain joins TRBV5-1 to TRBJ2-5, with 7 bases aligning to TRBD1. Trimming at V came to 6 bases and at J to 2 bases, leaving 4 bases not matched to a gene. Germline V lookup: CDR1 SGHRS, CDR2 YFSETQ. The CDR3 is made up of 13 amino acids. The CDR3 region is CASTTGVQETQYF. CDR3 sequence (DNA): TGCGCCAGCACTACAGGGGTACAAGAGACCCAGTACTTC. The full variable domain, its missing parts supplied by reference TRBV5-1 and TRBJ2-5, is KAGVTQTPRYLIKTRGQQVTLSCSPISGHRSVSWYQQTPGQGLQFLFEYFSETQRNKGNFPGRFSGRQFSNSRSEMNVSTLELGDSALYLCASTTGVQETQYFGPGTRLLVL.

This clonotype was found many times. CDR3 residues: CASSRSGTVYEQYF. The CDR3 nucleotides are TGTGCCAGCAGCCGATCCGGGACAGTCTACGAGCAGTACTTC. The rearrangement joins TRBV3-1 to TRBJ2-7; 7 positions match TRBD1. The CDR3 has 14 amino acids. V lost 4 bases to trimming and J lost 3 bases; unmatched junction nucleotides: 6. Germline CDR1 LGHDT, CDR2 YNNKEL (reference sequence).

The genes are TRBV9 and TRBJ1-1; D is perhaps TRBD1 (5 bases). The V and J ends lost 0 bases and 4 bases respectively, with 13 bases between them. Germline CDR1 SGDLS, CDR2 YYNGEE. This CDR3 has 15 amino acids. The CDR3 DNA sequence: TGTGCCAGCAGCGTAGCTACTGGGGGTTTCACTGAAGCTTTCTTT. The encoded protein is CASSVATGGFTEAFF.

CDR3 region: CASMRTEGITEAFF. DNA of the CDR3: TGCGCCAGCATGAGGACTGAAGGGATCACTGAAGCTTTCTTT. The V and J genes are TRBV10-2 and TRBJ1-1; D is uncertain. With 7 bases removed from V and 4 bases from J, the gap between germline ends came to 16 bases. This CDR3 is built from 14 residues. Germline loops: CDR1 WSHSY, CDR2 SAAADI.

This clonotype occurred many times. This rearrangement joins TRBV2 to TRBJ2-1; a possible D gene is TRBD1 (6 bases). Deletions cut 8 bases from V and 7 bases from J, with 12 bases between. The CDR3 has 12 residues. Germline assignment: CDR1 SNHLY and CDR2 FYNNEI. The CDR3 protein is CASLLTGNEQFF. CDR3 in DNA: TGTGCCAGCCTTCTGACAGGTAATGAGCAGTTCTTC.

Only a few counts were recorded for this clonotype. V and J are TRBV24-1 and TRBJ2-3; the match to TRBD1 covers 8 bases. V trimming: 7 bases; J trimming: 4 bases; junction bases outside the gene matches: 9. Per germline, CDR1 KGHDR and CDR2 SFDVKD. This CDR3 region has 15 residues. The CDR3 sequence: CATSPPDRVPDTQYF. CDR3 DNA sequence: TGTGCCACCAGCCCACCGGACAGGGTGCCAGATACGCAGTATTTT.

In its sample, this clonotype was seen a few times. This sequence joins TRBV6-1 and TRBJ1-5; D unresolved. The ends were cut back, 3 bases at V and 2 bases at J, with 14 bases in the middle. Germline assignment: CDR1 MNHNS and CDR2 SASEGT. This CDR3 is 16 amino acids long. The CDR3 sequence: CASSDGVTGGNQPQHF. The CDR3 coding sequence is TGTGCCAGCAGTGATGGGGTCACCGGGGGCAATCAGCCCCAGCATTTT.

V usage is TRBV12-3 or TRBV12-4 and J usage is TRBJ1-6; 7 positions agree with TRBD1. The CDR3 length is 16 residues. The junction had 9 bases not matched to a gene; V was cut back by 6 bases and J by 4 bases. In DNA, the CDR3 is TGTGCCAGCAGGTCTACCGACAGGGAGTATAATTCACCCCTCCACTTT. Protein: CASRSTDREYNSPLHF.

In its sample, this clonotype was seen a few times. V and J are TRBV5-1 and TRBJ2-3; D gene ambiguous. The CDR3 has 16 residues. The germline gives CDR1 SGHRS, CDR2 YFSETQ. Trimming removed 0 bases at V and 0 bases at J, with 11 bases between. CDR3 loop: CASSLVLGTSTDTQYF. The CDR3 DNA reads as TGCGCCAGCAGCTTGGTTCTCGGAACTAGCACAGATACGCAGTATTTT. The full variable domain, completed using reference TRBV5-1 and TRBJ2-3, is KAGVTQTPRYLIKTRGQQVTLSCSPISGHRSVSWYQQTPGQGLQFLFEYFSETQRNKGNFPGRFSGRQFSNSRSEMNVSTLELGDSALYLCASSLVLGTSTDTQYFGPGTRLTVL.

Of note for this clonotype: This may be a read error, as it is one base from a much larger clone. The chain links TRBV18 to TRBJ1-1; D perhaps matches TRBD1 (5 bases). The V end was cut by 5 bases, the J end by 2 bases, with 15 bases between. Germline CDR1 is KGHSH and CDR2 is LQKENI. The CDR3 extends over 15 amino acids. CDR3 amino acids: CASSRDSLANTEAFF. CDR3 in DNA: TGTGCCAGCTCAAGGGACTCGCTCGCAAACACTGAAGCTTTCTTT.

This rearrangement joins TRBV2 to TRBJ2-5, with 8 positions matching TRBD2. There are 15 residues in the CDR3. V lost 4 bases and J lost 2; bases outside the gene matches: 6. Germline CDR1 reads SNHLY; CDR2 reads FYNNEI. In DNA form, the CDR3 reads TGTGCCAGCAGTGCGGCGGGGGGACAACAAGAGACCCAGTACTTC. Translation gives CASSAAGGQQETQYF.

The table lists this clonotype with a few counts. CDR3 amino acids: CSARGLAGNIRETQYF. In DNA, the CDR3 is TGCAGTGCTAGAGGGCTAGCGGGGAATATCAGAGAGACCCAGTACTTC. The chain has TRBV20-1 and TRBJ2-5; 9 bases are a match to TRBD2. V dropped 1 base and J dropped 4; count of bases not matched to a gene: 10. Germline CDR1 and CDR2: DFQATT and SNEGSKA (reference sequence). The CDR3 is 16 amino acids.

This clonotype was seen more than once but under ten times. V and J are TRBV4-1 and TRBJ2-1; D uncertain. V was clipped by 4 bases and J by 4 bases, with 5 bases between them. CDR3 length: 12 amino acids. CDR1 and CDR2 from the germline V gene are MGHRA and YSYEKL. The CDR3 protein is CASSLKYNEQFF. CDR3 bases: TGCGCCAGCAGCCTGAAATACAATGAGCAGTTCTTC.

There are a few counts of this clonotype. This chain connects TRBV7-9 to TRBJ2-5, with 8 bases that match TRBD1. J lost 4 bases, V lost 4 bases, and 11 bases had no gene match. Germline V gene lookup returns CDR1 SEHNR and CDR2 FQNEAQ (reference sequence). The CDR3 has 16 residues. Here the CDR3 DNA reads TGTGCCAGCAGCTCATCGCTCAGGGGGCGCGGAGAGACCCAGTACTTC. Translating it yields CASSSSLRGRGETQYF.

The J gene is TRBJ1-2, the V gene TRBV10-3, with TRBD1 as a possible D gene (5 bases). This CDR3 region has 13 residues. Trimming left V 10 bases short and J 4 bases short, with 16 bases between. CDR1 is ENHRY and CDR2 is SYGVKD in the germline V gene. The CDR3 DNA sequence: TGTGCCACTGGGGGGATTGGGGCCTATGGCTACACCTTC. This gives the protein CATGGIGAYGYTF.

This clonotype came up many times. The genes are TRBV6-1 and TRBJ1-2; D unresolved. The CDR3 is 12 residues long. Germline lookup yields CDR1 MNHNS and CDR2 SASEGT. The V end was cut by 7 bases, the J end by 5 bases, with 11 bases between. In DNA form, the CDR3 reads TGTGCCAGCATAGCAGGAGGATATGGCTACACCTTC. It is translated as CASIAGGYGYTF.